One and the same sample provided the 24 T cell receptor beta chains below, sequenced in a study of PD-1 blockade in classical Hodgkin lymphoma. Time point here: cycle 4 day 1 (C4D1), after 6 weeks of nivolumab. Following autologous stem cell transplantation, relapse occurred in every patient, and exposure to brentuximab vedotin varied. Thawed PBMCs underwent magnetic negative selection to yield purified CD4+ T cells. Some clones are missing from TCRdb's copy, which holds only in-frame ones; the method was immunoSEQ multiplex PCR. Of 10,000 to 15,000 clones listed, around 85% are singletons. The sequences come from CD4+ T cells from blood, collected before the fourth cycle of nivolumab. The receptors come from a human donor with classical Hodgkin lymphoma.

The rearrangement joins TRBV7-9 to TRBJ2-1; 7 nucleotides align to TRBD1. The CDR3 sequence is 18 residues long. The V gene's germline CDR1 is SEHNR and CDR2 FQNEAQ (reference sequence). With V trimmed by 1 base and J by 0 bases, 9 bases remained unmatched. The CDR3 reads CASSLDSYRTGSYNEQFF. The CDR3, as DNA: TGTGCCAGCAGCTTAGACTCCTATCGGACAGGCTCCTACAATGAGCAGTTCTTC. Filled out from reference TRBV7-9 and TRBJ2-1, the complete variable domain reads DTGVSQNPRHKITKRGQNVTFRCDPISEHNRLYWYRQTLGQGPEFLTYFQNEAQLEKSRLLSDRFSAERPKGSFSTLEIQRTEQGDSAMYLCASSLDSYRTGSYNEQFFGPGTRLTVL.

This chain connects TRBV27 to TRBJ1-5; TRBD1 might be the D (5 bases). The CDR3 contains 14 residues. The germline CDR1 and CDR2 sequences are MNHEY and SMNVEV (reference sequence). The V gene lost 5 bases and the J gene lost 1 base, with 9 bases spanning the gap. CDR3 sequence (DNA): TGTGCCAGCAGTCGACGACAGAGCAATCAGCCCCAGCATTTT. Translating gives CASSRRQSNQPQHF.

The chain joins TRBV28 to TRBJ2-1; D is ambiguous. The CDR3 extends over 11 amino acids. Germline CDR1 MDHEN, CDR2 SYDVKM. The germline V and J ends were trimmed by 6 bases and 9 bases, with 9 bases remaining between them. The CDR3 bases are TGTGCCAGCAGCTTACACCCTGAGCAGTTCTTC. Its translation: CASSLHPEQFF. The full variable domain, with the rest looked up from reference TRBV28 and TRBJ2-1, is DVKVTQSSRYLVKRTGEKVFLECVQDMDHENMFWYRQDPGLGLRLIYFSYDVKMKEKGDIPEGYSVSREKKERFSLILESASTNQTSMYLCASSLHPEQFFGPGTRLTVL.

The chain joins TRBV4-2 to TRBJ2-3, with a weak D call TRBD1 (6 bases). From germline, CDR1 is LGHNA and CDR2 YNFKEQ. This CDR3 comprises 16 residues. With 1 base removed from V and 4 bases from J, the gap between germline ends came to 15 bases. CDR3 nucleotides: TGTGCCAGCAGCCAAGCGGGGCAGGGGCCAGCAGATACGCAGTATTTT. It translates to CASSQAGQGPADTQYF.

The CDR3 DNA reads as TGTGCCAGCAGCCCCCAGACCCGGGAGCTGTTTTTT. It codes for CASSPQTRELFF. The genes are TRBV7-2 and TRBJ2-2, with D hard to call. The CDR3 is 12 residues long. Germline CDR1 reads SGHTA; CDR2 reads FQGNSA. Trimming removed 5 bases at V and 9 bases at J, with 10 bases between.

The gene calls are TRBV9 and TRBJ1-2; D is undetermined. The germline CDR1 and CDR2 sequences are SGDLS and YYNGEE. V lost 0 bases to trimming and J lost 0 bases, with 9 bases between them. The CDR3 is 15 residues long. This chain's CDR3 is CASSVEASTNYGYTF. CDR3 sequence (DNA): TGTGCCAGCAGCGTAGAGGCATCCACTAACTATGGCTACACCTTC.

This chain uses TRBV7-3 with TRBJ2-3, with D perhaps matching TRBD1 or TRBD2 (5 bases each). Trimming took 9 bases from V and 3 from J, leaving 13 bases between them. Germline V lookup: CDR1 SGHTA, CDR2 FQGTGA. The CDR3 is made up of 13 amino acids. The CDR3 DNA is TGTGCCAGTTCGAGGGGACGTACAGATACGCAGTATTTT. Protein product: CASSRGRTDTQYF.

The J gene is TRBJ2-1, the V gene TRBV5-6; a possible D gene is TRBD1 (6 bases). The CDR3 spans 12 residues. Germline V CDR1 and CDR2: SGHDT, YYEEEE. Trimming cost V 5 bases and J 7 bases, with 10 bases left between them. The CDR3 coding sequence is TGTGCCAGCAGTCGGACAGTTAATGAGCAGTTCTTC. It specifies CASSRTVNEQFF. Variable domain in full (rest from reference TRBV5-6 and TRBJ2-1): DAGVTQSPTHLIKTRGQQVTLRCSPKSGHDTVSWYQQALGQGPQFIFQYYEEEERQRGNFPDRFSGHQFPNYSSELNVNALLLGDSALYLCASSRTVNEQFFGPGTRLTVL.

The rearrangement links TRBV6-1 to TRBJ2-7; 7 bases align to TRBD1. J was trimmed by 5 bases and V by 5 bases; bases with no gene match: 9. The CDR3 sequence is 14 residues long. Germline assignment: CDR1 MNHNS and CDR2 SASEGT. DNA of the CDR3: TGTGCCAGCAGTCCACAGGGGCTAAGGAACGAGCAGTACTTC. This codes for CASSPQGLRNEQYF.

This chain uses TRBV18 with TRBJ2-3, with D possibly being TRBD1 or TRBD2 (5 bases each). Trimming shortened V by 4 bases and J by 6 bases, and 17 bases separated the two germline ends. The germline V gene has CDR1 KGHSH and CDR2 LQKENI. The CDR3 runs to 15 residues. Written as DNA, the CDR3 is TGTGCCAGCTCACTCCAAATCCAGGGAGTCGATACGCAGTATTTT. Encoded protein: CASSLQIQGVDTQYF. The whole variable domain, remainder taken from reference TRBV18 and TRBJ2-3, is NAGVMQNPRHLVRRRGQEARLRCSPMKGHSHVYWYRQLPEEGLKFMVYLQKENIIDESGMPKERFSAEFPKEGPSILRIQQVVRGDSAAYFCASSLQIQGVDTQYFGPGTRLTVL.

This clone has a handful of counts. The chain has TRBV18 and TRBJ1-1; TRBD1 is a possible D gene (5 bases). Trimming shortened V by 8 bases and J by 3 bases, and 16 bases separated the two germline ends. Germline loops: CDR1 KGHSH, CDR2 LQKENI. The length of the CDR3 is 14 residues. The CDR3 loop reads CASGVRGVDTEAFF. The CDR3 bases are TGTGCCAGCGGAGTACGAGGGGTGGACACTGAAGCTTTCTTT. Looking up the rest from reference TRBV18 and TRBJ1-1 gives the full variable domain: NAGVMQNPRHLVRRRGQEARLRCSPMKGHSHVYWYRQLPEEGLKFMVYLQKENIIDESGMPKERFSAEFPKEGPSILRIQQVVRGDSAAYFCASGVRGVDTEAFFGQGTRLTVV.

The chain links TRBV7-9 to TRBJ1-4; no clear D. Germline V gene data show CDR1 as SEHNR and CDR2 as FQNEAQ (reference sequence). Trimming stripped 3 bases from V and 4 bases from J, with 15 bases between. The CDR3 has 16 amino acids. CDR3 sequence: CASSFGEGANNEKLFF. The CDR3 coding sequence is TGTGCCAGCAGCTTCGGGGAGGGAGCAAATAATGAAAAACTGTTTTTT.

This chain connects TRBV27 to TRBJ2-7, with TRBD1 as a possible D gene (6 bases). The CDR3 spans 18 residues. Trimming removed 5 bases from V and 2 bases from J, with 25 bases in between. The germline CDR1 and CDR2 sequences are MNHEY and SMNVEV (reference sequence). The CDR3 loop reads CASSPTTPYRDDTYEQYF. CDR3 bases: TGTGCCAGCAGTCCCACAACCCCCTACAGGGACGATACCTACGAGCAGTACTTC.

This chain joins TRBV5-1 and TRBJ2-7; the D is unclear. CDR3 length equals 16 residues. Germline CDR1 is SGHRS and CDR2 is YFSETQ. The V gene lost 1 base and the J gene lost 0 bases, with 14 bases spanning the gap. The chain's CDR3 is CASSLTAGPFSYEQYF. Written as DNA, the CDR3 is TGCGCCAGCAGCTTGACAGCAGGCCCCTTCTCCTACGAGCAGTACTTC.

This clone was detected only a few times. In nucleotides, the CDR3 is TGTGCCAGCAGTGAGGAGGGAAGCGGCTACACCTTC. Translating it yields CASSEEGSGYTF. The V gene is TRBV2, the J gene TRBJ1-2; D is unresolved. The length of the CDR3 is 12 residues. The germline gives CDR1 SNHLY, CDR2 FYNNEI. Trimming took off 3 bases at V and 8 bases at J, with 10 bases between the two ends.

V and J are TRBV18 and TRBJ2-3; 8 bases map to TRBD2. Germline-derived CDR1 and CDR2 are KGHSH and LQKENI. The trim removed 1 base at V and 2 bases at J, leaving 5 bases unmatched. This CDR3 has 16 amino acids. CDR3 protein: CASSPQRGSFTDTQYF. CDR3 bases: TGTGCCAGCTCACCACAGCGGGGGTCCTTCACAGATACGCAGTATTTT.

This CDR3 reads CASSLVASGGNEQYF. The CDR3 DNA is TGTGCCAGCAGCTTAGTGGCTAGCGGGGGAAACGAGCAGTACTTC. This chain links TRBV7-2 with TRBJ2-7; the match to TRBD2 covers 10 bases. Germline assignment: CDR1 SGHTA and CDR2 FQGNSA. CDR3 length: 15 amino acids. V lost 1 base and J lost 5; bases outside the gene matches: 5.

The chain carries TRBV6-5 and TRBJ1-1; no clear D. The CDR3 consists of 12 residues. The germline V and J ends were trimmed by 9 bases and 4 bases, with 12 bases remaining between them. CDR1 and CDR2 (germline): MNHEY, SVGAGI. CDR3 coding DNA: TGTGCCAGTTTTGGCCATGCCACTGAAGCTTTCTTT. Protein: CASFGHATEAFF.

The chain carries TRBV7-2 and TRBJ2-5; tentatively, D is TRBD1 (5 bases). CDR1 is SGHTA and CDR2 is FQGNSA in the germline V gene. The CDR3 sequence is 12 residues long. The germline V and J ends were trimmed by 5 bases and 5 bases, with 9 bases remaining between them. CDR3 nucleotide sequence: TGTGCCAGCAGCGAGAACAGGGAGACCCAGTACTTC. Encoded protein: CASSENRETQYF.

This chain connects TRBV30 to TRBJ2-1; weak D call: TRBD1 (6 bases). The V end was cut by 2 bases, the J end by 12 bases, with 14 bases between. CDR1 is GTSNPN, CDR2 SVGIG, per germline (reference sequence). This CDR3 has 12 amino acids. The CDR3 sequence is CAWSSSGVVQFF. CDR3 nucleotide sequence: TGTGCCTGGAGTTCCTCAGGGGTTGTGCAGTTCTTC.

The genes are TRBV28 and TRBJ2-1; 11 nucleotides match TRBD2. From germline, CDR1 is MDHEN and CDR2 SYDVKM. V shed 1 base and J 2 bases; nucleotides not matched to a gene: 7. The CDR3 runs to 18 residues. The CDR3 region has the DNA TGTGCCAGCAGTTTATTCCCGGGGACTAGCGGAGCCTACAATGAGCAGTTCTTC. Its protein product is CASSLFPGTSGAYNEQFF.

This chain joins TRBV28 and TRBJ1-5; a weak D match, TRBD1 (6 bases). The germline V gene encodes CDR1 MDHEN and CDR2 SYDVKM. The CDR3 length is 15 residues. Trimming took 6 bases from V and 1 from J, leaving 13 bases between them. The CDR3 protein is CASRVGGPSNQPQHF. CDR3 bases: TGTGCCAGCAGAGTGGGGGGGCCGAGCAATCAGCCCCAGCATTTT.

CDR3 sequence (DNA): TGTGCCAGTCATAACTACAATGAGCAGTTCTTC. This translates into CASHNYNEQFF. The chain employs TRBV19 and TRBJ2-1; D not certain. Trimming pared 8 bases from V and 3 bases from J, leaving 5 bases between. This CDR3 spans 11 amino acids. Germline CDR1 is LNHDA and CDR2 is SQIVND (reference sequence).

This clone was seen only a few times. This CDR3 is CASSLSSYEQYF. The DNA of the CDR3 is TGTGCCAGCAGCTTAAGCTCCTACGAGCAGTACTTC. The chain uses TRBV7-2 and TRBJ2-7; D gene unclear. This CDR3 has 12 residues. Germline lookup yields CDR1 SGHTA and CDR2 FQGNSA. V lost 2 bases, J lost 0 bases, and 2 bases lay in between.